This TCR beta chain was sequenced during a study of identical twins. TCRdb used MiXCR to reprocess the 5' RACE reads, holding one entry per CDR3 protein. This table has 1,800,000 or so distinct CDR3 sequences, about 32% appearing once. Study results and limitations: Twin pairs' shared out-of-frame alpha sequences were enriched in low generation probability.

As to this clonotype: Its target is not known.

Material for sequencing was cord blood. The TCR originated in a newborn girl in good health.

CDR3 amino acids: CASRPGRLLSSGANVLTF. CDR3 DNA sequence: TGCGCCAGCAGACCCGGACGGCTCCTTTCCTCTGGGGCCAACGTCCTGACTTTC. V gene TRBV5-1 combines with J gene TRBJ2-6; D gene uncertain. This CDR3 has 18 residues. Germline V lookup: CDR1 SGHRS, CDR2 YFSETQ. Trimming pared 5 bases from V and 0 bases from J, leaving 18 bases between.